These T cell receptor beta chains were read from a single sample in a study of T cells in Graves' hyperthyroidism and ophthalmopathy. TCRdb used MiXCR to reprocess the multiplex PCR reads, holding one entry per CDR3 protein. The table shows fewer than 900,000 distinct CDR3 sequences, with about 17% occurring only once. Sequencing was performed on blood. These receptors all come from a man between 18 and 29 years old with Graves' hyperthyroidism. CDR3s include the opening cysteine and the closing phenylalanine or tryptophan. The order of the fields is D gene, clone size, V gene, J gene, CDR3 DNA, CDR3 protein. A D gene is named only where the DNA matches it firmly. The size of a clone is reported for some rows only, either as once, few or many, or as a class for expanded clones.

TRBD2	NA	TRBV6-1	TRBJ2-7	TGTGCCAAAACCGCCGGGACTAGCTACTACGAGCAGTACTTC	CAKTAGTSYYEQYF
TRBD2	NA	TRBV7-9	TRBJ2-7	TGTGCCAGCAGCTTCACACTAGCGGGAGGGCCCCACGAGCAGTACTTC	CASSFTLAGGPHEQYF
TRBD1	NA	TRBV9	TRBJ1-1	TGTGCCAGCAGCGTAGAACAGGGGGTAAACACTGAAGCTTTCTTT	CASSVEQGVNTEAFF
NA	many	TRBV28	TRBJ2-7	TGTGCCAGCAGTTTAGGGTGGCGATACGAGCAGTACTTC	CASSLGWRYEQYF
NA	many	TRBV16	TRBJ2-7	TGTGCCAGCAGCCAATGGGGAGGCGGCGCCAAAAAGTACTACGAGCAGTACTTC	CASSQWGGGAKKYYEQYF
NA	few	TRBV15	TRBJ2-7	TGTGCCACCAGCAGTCATCGGGAGCGCTCCTACGAGCAGTACTTC	CATSSHRERSYEQYF
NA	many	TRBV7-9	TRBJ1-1	TGTGCCAGCAGCTTTACGGGGTACGCTGAAGCTTTCTTT	CASSFTGYAEAFF
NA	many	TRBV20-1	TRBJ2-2	TGCAGGGCGAAGGACAGTTCCACCGGGGAGCTGTTTTTT	CRAKDSSTGELFF
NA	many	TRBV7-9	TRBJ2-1	TGTGCCAGCAGCTCAGGAGGACTGAACAATGAGCAGTTCTTC	CASSSGGLNNEQFF
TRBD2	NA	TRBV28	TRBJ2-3	TGTGCCAGCAGTTTTCCGCGCGGGGGAACAGATACGCAGTATTTT	CASSFPRGGTDTQYF
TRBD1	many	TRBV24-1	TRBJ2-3	TGTGCCACCAGTGACCCGACAGGGAGCGGCACAGATACGCAGTATTTT	CATSDPTGSGTDTQYF
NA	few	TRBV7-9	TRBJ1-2	TGTGCCAGCAGCCCCGGGTCCAAAAGAGGCTACACCTTC	CASSPGSKRGYTF
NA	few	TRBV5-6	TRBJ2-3	TGTGCCAGCAGCTTGGTGGCCGGCCGGATATTAGGTACGCAGTATTTT	CASSLVAGRILGTQYF
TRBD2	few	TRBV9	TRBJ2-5	TGTGCCAGCAGCGTAGAGGGGGGACTAGGGGGGACCCAGTACTTC	CASSVEGGLGGTQYF
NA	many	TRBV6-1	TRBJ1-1	TGTGCCAGCAGTCAACAGGTGAACACTGAAGCTTTCTTT	CASSQQVNTEAFF
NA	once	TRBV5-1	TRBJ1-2	TGTGCCAGCAGTGAAGACGCGGGACCGAGCCATGGCTACACCTTC	CASSEDAGPSHGYTF
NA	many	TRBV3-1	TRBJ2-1	TGTGCCAGCAGCCGGTTAGCAGTAACGGGTGAGCAGTTCTTC	CASSRLAVTGEQFF
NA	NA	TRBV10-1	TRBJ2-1	TGCGCCAGCAGTGGGCTACGGGGGTTTGACTACAATGAGCAGTTCTTC	CASSGLRGFDYNEQFF
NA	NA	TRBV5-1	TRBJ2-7	TGCGCCAGCAGCTTGTCCACCTCTACGGCGGGAAAGTACGAGCAGTACTTC	CASSLSTSTAGKYEQYF
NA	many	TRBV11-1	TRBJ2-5	TGTGCCAGCAACCCGGGACCCCCGTTGGAGACCCAGTACTTC	CASNPGPPLETQYF
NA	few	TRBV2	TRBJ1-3	TGTGCCAGCAGTGAAAACAGCTACTCTGGAAACACCATATATTTT	CASSENSYSGNTIYF
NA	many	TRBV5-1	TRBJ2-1	TGCGCCAGCAGCTCCGGACAAAGCTCCTACAATGAGCAGTTCTTC	CASSSGQSSYNEQFF
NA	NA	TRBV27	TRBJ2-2	TGTGCCAGCTCCCCTATGAAACCAAGGGGCGTCGGGGAGCTGTTTTTT	CASSPMKPRGVGELFF
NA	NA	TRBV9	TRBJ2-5	TGTGCCAGCAGCGTAGCCCCTCGGGGCAGGGACGAGACCCAGTACTTC	CASSVAPRGRDETQYF
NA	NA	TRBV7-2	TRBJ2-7	TGTGCCAGCAGCTTAGCGCATCTAGCCCCGGGCGAGCAGTACTTC	CASSLAHLAPGEQYF
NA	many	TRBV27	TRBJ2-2	TGTGCCAGCATTCTTCAGGTTAACACCGGGGAGCTGTTTTTT	CASILQVNTGELFF
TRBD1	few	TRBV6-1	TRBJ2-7	TGTGCCAGCAGTAACCCCGGGACAGCCTACGAGCAGTACTTC	CASSNPGTAYEQYF
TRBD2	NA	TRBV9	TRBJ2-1	TGTGCCAGCAGCCCGGCGACTAGCGGGCCGGGCGATGAGCAGTTCTTC	CASSPATSGPGDEQFF
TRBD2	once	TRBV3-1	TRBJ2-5	TGTGCCAGCAGCCAAGGGCGGGAGGGTGAGACCCAGTACTTC	CASSQGREGETQYF
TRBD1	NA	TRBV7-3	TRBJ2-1	TGCGCCAGCAGCTCCCGGACAGGGGGTTCTCACAATGAGCAGTTCTTC	CASSSRTGGSHNEQFF
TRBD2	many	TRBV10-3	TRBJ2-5	TGTGCCATCAGTGAGTCCACTAGCGGGGCTCAAGAGACCCAGTACTTC	CAISESTSGAQETQYF
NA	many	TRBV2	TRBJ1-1	TGTGCCAGCTTGGGTTGGTCAAGGGATACTGAAGCTTTCTTT	CASLGWSRDTEAFF
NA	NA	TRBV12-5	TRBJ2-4	TGTGCTAGTGGTACCGAAAACATTCAGTACTTC	CASGTENIQYF
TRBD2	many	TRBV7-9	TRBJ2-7	TGTGCCAGCAGCTTTGCAGGGAGGGGCTACGAGCAGTACTTC	CASSFAGRGYEQYF
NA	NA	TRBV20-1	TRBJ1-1	TGCAGTGCTCCAGCCAGGGCTGAAGCTTTCTTT	CSAPARAEAFF
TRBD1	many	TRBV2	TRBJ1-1	TGTGCCAGCAGTGATCCCGGACAGGGGCACACTGAAGCTTTCTTT	CASSDPGQGHTEAFF
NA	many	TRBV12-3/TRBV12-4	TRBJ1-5	TGTGCCAGCAGTTCCCAAAACAGGGACCAGCCCCAGCATTTT	CASSSQNRDQPQHF
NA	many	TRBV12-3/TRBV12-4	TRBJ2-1	TGTGCCAGCAGGCGGGACAACTCCTACAATGAGCAGTTCTTC	CASRRDNSYNEQFF
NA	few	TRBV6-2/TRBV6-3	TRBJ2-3	TGTGCCAGCGGTCTCCGCACAGATACGCAGTATTTT	CASGLRTDTQYF
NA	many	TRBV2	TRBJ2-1	TGTGCCAGCAGTACCCCTCCGGGGTCCTACAATGAGCAGTTCTTC	CASSTPPGSYNEQFF
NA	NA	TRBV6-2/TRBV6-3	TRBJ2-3	TGTGCCAGCAGTTACGATCCAGGGGACGTGGGAGTCACAGATACGCAGTATTTT	CASSYDPGDVGVTDTQYF
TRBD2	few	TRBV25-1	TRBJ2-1	TGTGCCAGCAGTCCAGCGGGAGCGGATGAGCAGTTCTTC	CASSPAGADEQFF
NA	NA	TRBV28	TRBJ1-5	TGTGCCAGCAGTTACAGGAAAAAGAATCAGCCCCAGCATTTT	CASSYRKKNQPQHF
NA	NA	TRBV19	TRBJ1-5	TGTGCCAGTACCCGGACTCAGGGGCAGCCCCAGCATTTT	CASTRTQGQPQHF
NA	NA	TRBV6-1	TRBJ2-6	TGTGCCAGCAGTGAAGAGGGGGACTCTGGGGCCAACGTCCTGACTTTC	CASSEEGDSGANVLTF
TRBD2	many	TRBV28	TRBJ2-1	TGTGCCAGCAAAAGACTAGCGGGAGGCCTTTCCTACAATGAGCAGTTCTTC	CASKRLAGGLSYNEQFF
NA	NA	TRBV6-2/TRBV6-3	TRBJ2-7	TGTGCCAGCAGTTACCGTTTCGGCGGAAGCTCCTACGAGCAGTACTTC	CASSYRFGGSSYEQYF
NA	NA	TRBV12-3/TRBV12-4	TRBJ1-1	TGTGCCAGCACCGACCATATTGAAGCTTTCTTT	CASTDHIEAFF
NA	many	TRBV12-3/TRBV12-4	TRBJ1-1	TGTGCCAGCAGTTTCCAACATCACACTGAAGCTTTCTTT	CASSFQHHTEAFF
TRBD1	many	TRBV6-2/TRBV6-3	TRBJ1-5	TGTGCCAGCACCGACGGACAGGGTCTTGGCAATCAGCCCCAGCATTTT	CASTDGQGLGNQPQHF
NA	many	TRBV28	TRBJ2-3	TGTGCCAGCAGCGAACAACCAACAAGAGGGCAGTATTTT	CASSEQPTRGQYF
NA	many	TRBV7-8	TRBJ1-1	TGTGCCAGCAGCTCCCGACGGGGGGGCGGAAATGCTGAAGCTTTCTTT	CASSSRRGGGNAEAFF
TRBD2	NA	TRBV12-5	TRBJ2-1	TGTGCTGGTGGTTTTAAAAAAGGGACTAGGAATGAGCAGTTCTTC	CAGGFKKGTRNEQFF
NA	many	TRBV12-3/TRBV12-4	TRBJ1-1	TGTGCCAGCAGTTTATCCGCGGGGAGGAGGACTGAAGCTTTCTTT	CASSLSAGRRTEAFF
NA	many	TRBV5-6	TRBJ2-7	TGTGCCAGCAGCTTGGGAACGGGACAAACCGGATACGAGCAGTACTTC	CASSLGTGQTGYEQYF
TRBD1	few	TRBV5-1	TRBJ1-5	TGCGCCAGCAGCTTGGGCGGCAGGGGGATTGGTCAGCCCCAGCATTTT	CASSLGGRGIGQPQHF
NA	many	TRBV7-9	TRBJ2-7	TGTGCCAGCAGCTCGGTGGACAGCGGTACCTACGAGCAGTACTTC	CASSSVDSGTYEQYF
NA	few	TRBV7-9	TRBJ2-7	TGTGCCAGCAGTCAGGCGACTACCGAGCAGTACTTC	CASSQATTEQYF
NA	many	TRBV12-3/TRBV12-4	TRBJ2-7	TGTGCCAGCAGTTTCGTACTTCGGGAATACGAGCAGTACTTC	CASSFVLREYEQYF